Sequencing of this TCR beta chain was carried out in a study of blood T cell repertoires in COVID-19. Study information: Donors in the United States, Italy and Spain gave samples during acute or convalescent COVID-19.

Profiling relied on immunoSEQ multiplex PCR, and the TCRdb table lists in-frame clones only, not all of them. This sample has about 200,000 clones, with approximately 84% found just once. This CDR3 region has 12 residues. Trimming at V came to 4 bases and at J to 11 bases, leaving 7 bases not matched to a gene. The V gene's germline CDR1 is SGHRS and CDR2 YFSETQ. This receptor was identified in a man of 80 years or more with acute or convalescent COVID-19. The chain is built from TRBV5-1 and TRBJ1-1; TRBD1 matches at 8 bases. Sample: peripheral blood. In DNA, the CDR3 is TGCGCCAGCAGCCCAGGACAGGGCGGCGCTTTCTTT. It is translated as CASSPGQGGAFF.